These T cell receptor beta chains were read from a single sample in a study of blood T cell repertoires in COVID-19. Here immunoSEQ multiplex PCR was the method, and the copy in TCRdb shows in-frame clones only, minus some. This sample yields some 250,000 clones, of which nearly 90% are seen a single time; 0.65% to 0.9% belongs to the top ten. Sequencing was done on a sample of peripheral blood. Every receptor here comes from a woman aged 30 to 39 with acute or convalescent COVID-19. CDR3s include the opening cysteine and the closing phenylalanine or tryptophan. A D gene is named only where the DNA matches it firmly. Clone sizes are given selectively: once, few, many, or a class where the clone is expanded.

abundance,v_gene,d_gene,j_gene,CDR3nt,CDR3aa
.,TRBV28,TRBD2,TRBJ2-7,TGTGCCAGCAGTTCGCCTAGCGGGAGCACCTACGAGCAGTACTTC,CASSSPSGSTYEQYF
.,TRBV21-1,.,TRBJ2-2,TGTGCCAGCAGCAACGGCGGGGGGGGCGATATTGCGAACCCCGGGGAGCTGTTTTTT,CASSNGGGGDIANPGELFF
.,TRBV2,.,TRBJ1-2,TGTGCCAGCAGTGTGTTAAGGGAGAACTATGGCTACACCTTC,CASSVLRENYGYTF
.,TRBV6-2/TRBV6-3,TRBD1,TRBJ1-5,TGTGCCAGCAGTTACTCTCCAAACGACAGGGCGGATCAGCCCCAGCATTTT,CASSYSPNDRADQPQHF
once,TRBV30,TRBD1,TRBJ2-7,TGTGCCTGGAGTACGACAGGGGACGAGCAGTACTTC,CAWSTTGDEQYF
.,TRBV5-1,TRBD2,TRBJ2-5,TGCGCCAGCAGCTCGCTAGCGGGAGGCCCCCAAGAGACCCAGTACTTC,CASSSLAGGPQETQYF
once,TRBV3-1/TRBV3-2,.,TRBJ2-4,TGTGCCAGCAGCCAAGAGAGGTTCACCCCCACGTACTTC,CASSQERFTPTYF
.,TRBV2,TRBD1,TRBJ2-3,TGTGCCAGCTACCGGGACAGCCATCGGGATACGCAGTATTTT,CASYRDSHRDTQYF
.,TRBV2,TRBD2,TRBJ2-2,TGTGCCAGCATCGGCCAGCGGGGCGCGAACACCGGGGAGCTGTTTTTT,CASIGQRGANTGELFF
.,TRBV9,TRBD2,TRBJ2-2,TGTGCCAGCAGCTCGGGGACTAGAACCGGGGAGCTGTTTTTT,CASSSGTRTGELFF
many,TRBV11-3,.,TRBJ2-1,TGTGCCAGCAGCTTCGGACTCGCATCCTACAATGAGCAGTTCTTC,CASSFGLASYNEQFF
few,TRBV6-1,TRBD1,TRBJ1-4,TGTGCCAGCAGTGAAAACAGACAGGGCACAAGGGAAAAACTGTTTTTT,CASSENRQGTREKLFF
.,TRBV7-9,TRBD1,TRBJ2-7,TGTGCCAGCAGTGATGGGGACAGGGAGTGGTACGAGCAGTACTTC,CASSDGDREWYEQYF
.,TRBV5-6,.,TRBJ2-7,TGTGCCAGCAGCGAGAGCTCCTACGAGCAGTACTTC,CASSESSYEQYF
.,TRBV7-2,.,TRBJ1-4,TGTGCCAGCAGCTTAGGGCAGGGGAAGCGTGAAAAACTGTTTTTT,CASSLGQGKREKLFF
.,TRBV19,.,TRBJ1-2,TGTGCCAGTAAGGGGGACCTGTACTATGGCTACACCTTC,CASKGDLYYGYTF
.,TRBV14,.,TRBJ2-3,TGTGCCAGCAGCCAAGAACTCCGAGCGGATACGCAGTATTTT,CASSQELRADTQYF
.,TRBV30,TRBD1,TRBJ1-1,TGTGCCTGGAGCGCAGGGGGTAGAGGAACTGAAGCTTTCTTT,CAWSAGGRGTEAFF
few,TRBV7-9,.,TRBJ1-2,TGTGCCAGCAGCTCCCAGGACAATAACTATGGCTACACCTTC,CASSSQDNNYGYTF
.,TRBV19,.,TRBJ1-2,TGTGCCAGTAGTATGGGCCGGAATTATGGCTACACCTTC,CASSMGRNYGYTF
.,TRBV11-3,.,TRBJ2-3,TGTGCCAGCAGCTTAGGGTCCGGGGGTTGGACAGATACGCAGTATTTT,CASSLGSGGWTDTQYF
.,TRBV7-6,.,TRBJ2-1,TGTGCCAGCAGCTTAGTAGCGGAGGCGGGTGATGAGCAGTTCTTC,CASSLVAEAGDEQFF
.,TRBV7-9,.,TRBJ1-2,TGTGCCAGCAGCTTAGGGGGCAACTTCTATGGCTACACCTTC,CASSLGGNFYGYTF
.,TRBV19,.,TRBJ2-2,TGTGCCAGTAGACCTTCCGGGATTGGTGGGGAGCTGTTTTTT,CASRPSGIGGELFF
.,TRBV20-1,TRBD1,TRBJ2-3,TGCAGTGCTAGTCGTCCGGGACAGCTCGTTACAGATACGCAGTATTTT,CSASRPGQLVTDTQYF
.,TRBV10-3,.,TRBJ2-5,TGTGCCATCAGTGAGTCGGACAGAAAACAAGAGACCCAGTACTTC,CAISESDRKQETQYF
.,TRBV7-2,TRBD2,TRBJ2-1,TGTGCCAGCAGCTTAGTGACCCCACTAGCGAGCGGCAATGAGCAGTTCTTC,CASSLVTPLASGNEQFF
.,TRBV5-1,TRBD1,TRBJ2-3,TGCGCCTCCCATTGGGGGCCAGCCCAGGGGGCAGATACGCAGTATTTT,CASHWGPAQGADTQYF
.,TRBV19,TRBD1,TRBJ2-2,TGTGCCAGCAACAGGGGGACAACCACCGGGGAGCTGTTTTTT,CASNRGTTTGELFF
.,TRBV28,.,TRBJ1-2,TGTGCCAGCAGTTTATATCAAACCCCGAGGGATGGCTACACCTTC,CASSLYQTPRDGYTF
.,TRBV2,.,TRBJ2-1,TGTGCCAGCAGTGGCAGATGGGGCGAATTCGGCAATGAGCAGTTCTTC,CASSGRWGEFGNEQFF
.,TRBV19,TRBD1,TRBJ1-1,TGTGCCAGTATCTCCTACCAAGGGGGCATGAACACTGAAGCTTTCTTT,CASISYQGGMNTEAFF